Below, 27 T cell receptor beta chains from the same sample are listed, as sequenced in a study of cytomegalovirus exposure and HLA in healthy donors. With 60 Vbeta and 13 Jbeta primers, the PCR was carried out. TCRdb keeps only in-frame clones here, not all; method: immunoSEQ multiplex PCR. The sample contains 30,000 to 40,000 clones, over 90% of which appear only once. The sample was PBMCs. The receptors shown here come from a woman under 30 in good health and CMV-seronegative.

This sequence joins TRBV28 and TRBJ2-2; 8 bases align to TRBD2. Trimming at V came to 3 bases and at J to 9 bases, leaving 6 bases not matched to a gene. The CDR3 length is 14 residues. Germline-derived CDR1 and CDR2 are MDHEN and SYDVKM. The CDR3 spells CASSFALAARELFF. The CDR3 coding sequence is TGTGCCAGCAGTTTTGCACTAGCGGCGAGGGAGCTGTTTTTT.

This sequence joins TRBV13 and TRBJ1-5, with D possibly matching TRBD1 (5 bases). Germline CDR1 and CDR2: PRHDT and FYEKMQ (reference sequence). The V gene lost 4 bases and the J gene lost 3 bases, with 10 bases spanning the gap. The CDR3 is made up of 14 amino acids. The CDR3 sequence: CASSSREDNQPQHF. CDR3 in DNA: TGTGCCAGCAGCTCCAGGGAAGACAATCAGCCCCAGCATTTT.

V is TRBV5-4 and J is TRBJ2-7; TRBD1 aligns across 9 bases. There are 15 residues in the CDR3. J lost 4 bases, V lost 4 bases, and 9 bases had no gene match. Germline V gene sequence: CDR1 SGHNT, CDR2 YYREEE (reference sequence). The CDR3, as DNA: TGTGCCAGCAGCCTAGCCGGGACAGGGAAATACGAGCAGTACTTC. Its translation: CASSLAGTGKYEQYF. Full variable domain (missing parts from reference TRBV5-4 and TRBJ2-7): ETGVTQSPTHLIKTRGQQVTLRCSSQSGHNTVSWYQQALGQGPQFIFQYYREEENGRGNFPPRFSGLQFPNYSSELNVNALELDDSALYLCASSLAGTGKYEQYFGPGTRLTVT.

V is TRBV18 and J is TRBJ2-1; 7 bases map to TRBD1. This CDR3 spans 14 amino acids. V lost 3 bases, J lost 4 bases, and 3 bases stayed unmatched. Germline V gene data show CDR1 as KGHSH and CDR2 as LQKENI. In DNA, the CDR3 is TGTGCCAGCTCACCGACAGGGTCATACAATGAGCAGTTCTTC. The encoded protein is CASSPTGSYNEQFF.

This rearrangement joins TRBV4-1 to TRBJ1-3, with TRBD1 identical over 8 bases. This CDR3 spans 15 amino acids. The V gene end was trimmed by 2 bases and the J gene end by 2 bases; junction bases not matched to a gene: 2. Germline lookup yields CDR1 MGHRA and CDR2 YSYEKL. The CDR3 region has the DNA TGCGCCAGCAGCCAAAGGACAGGGACTGGAAACACCATATATTTT. Its translation: CASSQRTGTGNTIYF.

V gene TRBV27 combines with J gene TRBJ2-7; maybe TRBD1 (6 bases). Germline CDR1 MNHEY, CDR2 SMNVEV (reference sequence). V lost 3 bases, J lost 3 bases, and 9 bases lay in between. The CDR3 sequence is 13 residues long. The DNA of the CDR3 is TGTGCCAGCAGTTTGGGCAGGGGCTACGAGCAGTACTTC. Translated: CASSLGRGYEQYF.

V gene TRBV28 combines with J gene TRBJ2-1, with a weak D call TRBD1 (6 bases). The CDR3 has 16 amino acids. Trimming took 5 bases from V and 7 from J, leaving 21 bases between them. Germline V gene data show CDR1 as MDHEN and CDR2 as SYDVKM. In nucleotides, the CDR3 is TGTGCCAGCAGTCCCTTCCAGGGCAGGGGATTGAATGAGCAGTTCTTC. This encodes CASSPFQGRGLNEQFF.

V and J are TRBV11-2 and TRBJ2-6, with 7 nucleotides matching TRBD2. There are 18 residues in the CDR3. J lost 0 bases, V lost 0 bases, and 5 bases had no gene match. Germline CDR1 and CDR2: SGHAT and FQNNGV. The CDR3: CASSLEAGEPSGANVLTF. CDR3 nucleotides: TGTGCCAGCAGCTTAGAGGCGGGAGAGCCCTCTGGGGCCAACGTCCTGACTTTC.

The genes are TRBV7-8 and TRBJ2-1; maybe TRBD1 (6 bases). Deletions cut 3 bases from V and 4 bases from J, with 16 bases between. CDR1 is SGHVS and CDR2 is FQNEAQ in the germline V gene. This CDR3 has 16 amino acids. The DNA for the CDR3 is TGTGCCAGCAGCTTCAACAGGGTCTACACTTACAATGAGCAGTTCTTC. It codes for CASSFNRVYTYNEQFF.

The table lists this clone with a count of one. The chain recombines TRBV20-1 with TRBJ2-3; the D gene is possibly TRBD2 (5 bases). Germline-derived CDR1 and CDR2 are DFQATT and SNEGSKA (reference sequence). The CDR3 totals 11 residues. V was trimmed by 3 bases and J by 6 bases, leaving 7 bases between them. The CDR3 nucleotides read TGCAGTGCTAGTTTAGCGGATACGCAGTATTTT. Its protein is CSASLADTQYF.

The chain is built from TRBV28 and TRBJ2-6; D not resolved. Trimming shortened V by 9 bases and J by 0 bases, and 6 bases separated the two germline ends. The germline gives CDR1 MDHEN, CDR2 SYDVKM. This CDR3 is 13 amino acids long. In DNA, the CDR3 is TGTGCCAGTAAAAACTCTGGGGCCAACGTCCTGACTTTC. Its translation is CASKNSGANVLTF.

The rearrangement joins TRBV7-2 to TRBJ2-6; weak D call: TRBD1 (5 bases). CDR3 length: 15 amino acids. V was pared by 5 bases and J by 4 bases, with 12 bases between. Per the germline V gene, CDR1 is SGHTA and CDR2 is FQGNSA. Here the CDR3 DNA reads TGTGCCAGCAGCCCACAGGTCTCAGGGGCCAACGTCCTGACTTTC. Translated: CASSPQVSGANVLTF.

The chain links TRBV5-1 to TRBJ2-1, with TRBD2 matching 9 bases. Trimming cost V 4 bases and J 6 bases; bases outside gene matches: 8. Germline CDR1 is SGHRS and CDR2 is YFSETQ. The CDR3 runs 15 residues. The CDR3 DNA reads as TGCGCCAGCAGCCCCGGGACTAGCTTTTTCAATGAGCAGTTCTTC. Protein sequence: CASSPGTSFFNEQFF.

Of note for this clone: A junction boundary mismatches the germline segment, possibly from a read error. The sample has other DNA sequences that encode this CDR3 too. The chain carries TRBV6-5 and TRBJ1-5; 7 positions agree with TRBD1. Germline V gene sequence: CDR1 MNHEY, CDR2 SVGAGI. This CDR3 is built from 14 residues. In DNA form, the CDR3 reads TGTGCCAGCAGGCGCGGGACAGAGGATCAGCCCCAGCATTTC. Translating gives CASRRGTEDQPQHF.

V gene TRBV9 combines with J gene TRBJ2-5; D not certain. The V end lost 0 bases, the J end lost 5 bases, and 8 bases lay between the germline ends. The CDR3 runs 13 residues. The V gene's germline CDR1 is SGDLS and CDR2 YYNGEE. The CDR3 here is CASSVGLGETQYF. CDR3 bases: TGTGCCAGCAGCGTAGGACTCGGGGAGACCCAGTACTTC.

This clone was seen more than once but under ten times. The chain carries TRBV11-2 and TRBJ1-5, with unresolved D. V lost 1 base to trimming and J lost 2 bases, with 9 bases between them. Germline V gene sequence: CDR1 SGHAT, CDR2 FQNNGV. The CDR3 is made up of 15 amino acids. This CDR3 reads CASSLVETGNQPQHF. DNA for the CDR3: TGTGCCAGCAGCTTAGTGGAAACAGGCAATCAGCCCCAGCATTTT. The complete variable domain, with remaining parts taken from reference TRBV11-2 and TRBJ1-5, reads EAGVAQSPRYKIIEKRQSVAFWCNPISGHATLYWYQQILGQGPKLLIQFQNNGVVDDSQLPKDRFSAERLKGVDSTLKIQPAKLEDSAVYLCASSLVETGNQPQHFGDGTRLSIL.

The chain has TRBV30 and TRBJ2-5; D is uncertain. The CDR3 loop spans 12 amino acids. CDR1 and CDR2 from the germline V gene are GTSNPN and SVGIG (reference sequence). V was shortened by 0 bases and J by 2 bases, with 4 bases between the two germline ends. CDR3 sequence (DNA): TGTGCCTGGAGTGTGTCGCAAGAGACCCAGTACTTC. This gives the protein CAWSVSQETQYF.

The CDR3 DNA reads TGTGCCAGCAGCCCTTGGCCGGGGGAGCAGTACTTC. Translating it yields CASSPWPGEQYF. This chain uses TRBV14 with TRBJ2-7; D is possibly TRBD2 (5 bases). CDR3 size: 12 residues. Germline CDR1 reads SGHDN; CDR2 reads FVKESK. Trimming took 4 bases from V and 7 from J, leaving 11 bases between them.

The rearrangement uses TRBV18 and TRBJ2-7; tentative D call: TRBD2 (6 bases). V was shortened by 6 bases and J by 0 bases, with 12 bases between the two germline ends. Looked up from germline, CDR1 is KGHSH and CDR2 is LQKENI. The CDR3 is made up of 14 amino acids. The CDR3 DNA is TGTGCCAGCTCCTCGGGACTTAGCTCCTACGAGCAGTACTTC. The encoded protein is CASSSGLSSYEQYF. The full variable domain, completed using reference TRBV18 and TRBJ2-7, is NAGVMQNPRHLVRRRGQEARLRCSPMKGHSHVYWYRQLPEEGLKFMVYLQKENIIDESGMPKERFSAEFPKEGPSILRIQQVVRGDSAAYFCASSSGLSSYEQYFGPGTRLTVT.

V is TRBV6-4 and J is TRBJ2-3; D may be TRBD1 (6 bases). Trimming shortened V by 0 bases and J by 0 bases, and 7 bases separated the two germline ends. Germline values: CDR1 MRHNA, CDR2 SNTAGT. CDR3 length: 15 amino acids. The CDR3 spells CASSDSGASTDTQYF. The DNA for the CDR3 is TGTGCCAGCAGTGACTCGGGGGCTAGCACAGATACGCAGTATTTT.

The V gene is TRBV27, the J gene TRBJ2-6; weak D call: TRBD2 (5 bases). This CDR3 comprises 17 residues. V lost 6 bases, J lost 0 bases, and 15 bases lay in between. Germline lookup yields CDR1 MNHEY and CDR2 SMNVEV (reference sequence). Written as DNA, the CDR3 is TGTGCCAGCAGCGATCGCCGGGGAATCTCTGGGGCCAACGTCCTGACTTTC. Protein sequence: CASSDRRGISGANVLTF.

The chain couples TRBV7-9 to TRBJ2-5; D possibly corresponds to TRBD2 (5 bases). Germline V gene lookup returns CDR1 SEHNR and CDR2 FQNEAQ (reference sequence). This CDR3 has 12 residues. V lost 1 base to trimming and J lost 5 bases, with 5 bases between them. The CDR3, as DNA: TGTGCCAGCAGCTTAGTAGCGGAGACCCAGTACTTC. Protein sequence: CASSLVAETQYF.

The chain joins TRBV27 to TRBJ2-3, with D possibly TRBD2 on 6 matching bases. Looked up from germline, CDR1 is MNHEY and CDR2 is SMNVEV (reference sequence). The CDR3 consists of 14 residues. The germline V and J ends were trimmed by 6 bases and 3 bases, with 13 bases remaining between them. The CDR3 sequence is CASSTPRGTDTQYF. The DNA for the CDR3 is TGTGCCAGCAGCACTCCACGGGGGACAGATACGCAGTATTTT.

The chain employs TRBV4-2 and TRBJ1-5; D uncertain. Germline-derived CDR1 and CDR2 are LGHNA and YNFKEQ. This CDR3 contains 16 residues. V lost 1 base and J lost 6, with 16 bases in between. The CDR3 DNA sequence: TGTGCCAGCAGCCAAGGGTCGGGAGGGAGGACTCAGCCCCAGCATTTT. Translation: CASSQGSGGRTQPQHF.

The chain joins TRBV6-6 to TRBJ1-2, with 7 bases that match TRBD1. Trimming took 4 bases from V and 4 from J; bases not matched to a gene: 12. Germline lookup yields CDR1 MNHNY and CDR2 SVGAGI (reference sequence). The CDR3 runs to 16 residues. CDR3 in amino acids: CASSSGNRGLSYGYTF. The CDR3 DNA is TGTGCCAGCAGTTCCGGGAACAGGGGCCTCTCCTATGGCTACACCTTC.

J is TRBJ1-5 and V is TRBV15; D is perhaps TRBD1 (6 bases). This CDR3 spans 16 amino acids. Germline values: CDR1 LNHNV, CDR2 YYDKDF (reference sequence). The V gene lost 1 base and the J gene lost 5 bases, with 15 bases spanning the gap. CDR3 DNA sequence: TGTGCCACCAGCAGAGGGGGGCAGGGATTAGATCAGCCCCAGCATTTT. Its protein is CATSRGGQGLDQPQHF.

The CDR3 nucleotides are TGTGCCAGCAGCTTAGGGGGACACTTTGAAGAGACCCAGTACTTC. Encoded protein: CASSLGGHFEETQYF. V usage is TRBV7-8 and J usage is TRBJ2-5, with D tentatively TRBD1 (6 bases). The length of the CDR3 is 15 residues. Germline V gene lookup returns CDR1 SGHVS and CDR2 FQNEAQ. The ends were cut back, 1 base at V and 3 bases at J, with 12 bases in the middle. The entire variable domain, with the rest obtained from reference TRBV7-8 and TRBJ2-5, is as follows: GAGVSQSPRYKVAKRGQDVALRCDPISGHVSLFWYQQALGQGPEFLTYFQNEAQLDKSGLPSDRFFAERPEGSVSTLKIQRTQQEDSAVYLCASSLGGHFEETQYFGPGTRLLVL.